Following are 18 T cell receptor beta chains from one sample sequenced in a study of control samples from healthy donors and cancer patients. Sequenced by immunoSEQ multiplex PCR; TCRdb stores in-frame clones only, minus some. The sample has approximately 160,000 clones; 75% to 95% are singletons. Material: blood. The receptors come from a middle-aged woman in good health.

The DNA for the CDR3 is TGTGCCAGCAGCATCTCCACGGGTTACGAGCAGTACTTC. Protein sequence: CASSISTGYEQYF. V and J are TRBV27 and TRBJ2-7; D not certain. Trimming pared 6 bases from V and 4 bases from J, leaving 13 bases between. The CDR3 consists of 13 residues. The germline V gene encodes CDR1 MNHEY and CDR2 SMNVEV (reference sequence).

The chain carries TRBV19 and TRBJ1-2, with 7 bases identical to TRBD1. V shed 5 bases, J shed 8 bases, and the junction held 8 bases outside the gene matches. CDR1 is LNHDA and CDR2 is SQIVND in the germline V gene (reference sequence). The CDR3 runs to 13 residues. CDR3 amino acids: CASSLEGAGGYTF. The DNA for the CDR3 is TGTGCCAGTAGTTTGGAGGGGGCGGGAGGCTACACCTTC.

This chain joins TRBV29-1 and TRBJ1-2; D is perhaps TRBD1 (5 bases). Germline loops: CDR1 SQVTM, CDR2 ANQGSEA. The CDR3 contains 11 residues. The ends were cut back, 3 bases at V and 6 bases at J, with 8 bases in the middle. This CDR3 reads CSVDEGNGYTF. CDR3 DNA sequence: TGCAGCGTTGATGAGGGGAATGGCTACACCTTC.

The rearrangement joins TRBV5-1 to TRBJ1-4; TRBD1 matches at 7 bases. The CDR3 runs to 16 residues. V lost 4 bases to trimming and J lost 1 base; unmatched junction nucleotides: 7. The V gene's germline CDR1 is SGHRS and CDR2 YFSETQ. The CDR3 bases are TGCGCCAGCAGCCCCCAGAGGGGGCAAACTAATGAAAAACTGTTTTTT. Residues: CASSPQRGQTNEKLFF.

The chain has TRBV6-1 and TRBJ1-1; unclear D gene. Germline V lookup: CDR1 MNHNS, CDR2 SASEGT. The length of the CDR3 is 15 residues. The V and J ends lost 0 bases and 6 bases respectively, with 14 bases between them. The CDR3 bases are TGTGCCAGCAGTGAAGCGAAAGGAGTATGGGCTGAAGCTTTCTTT. Amino acid sequence: CASSEAKGVWAEAFF.

The CDR3 sequence is CASARGLYDEQYF. DNA for the CDR3: TGTGCCAGCGCCAGAGGACTCTATGACGAGCAGTACTTC. The chain carries TRBV9 and TRBJ2-7, with D perhaps TRBD2 (5 bases). The CDR3 covers 13 residues. Germline assignment: CDR1 SGDLS and CDR2 YYNGEE. V was cut by 7 bases and J by 5 bases, with 16 bases left in between.

The chain is built from TRBV5-1 and TRBJ1-2; D not resolved. With 2 bases removed from V and 8 bases from J, the gap between germline ends came to 16 bases. CDR3 size: 14 residues. In germline, CDR1 is SGHRS, CDR2 YFSETQ. The CDR3 loop is CASSLWDGPRGYTF. In DNA form, the CDR3 reads TGCGCCAGCAGCTTATGGGATGGACCCCGCGGCTACACCTTC.

The rearrangement uses TRBV6-1 and TRBJ1-5, with 8 nucleotides matching TRBD1. J gave up 5 bases and V 3 bases, and 12 bases lay outside the gene matches. The CDR3 runs to 17 residues. In germline, CDR1 is MNHNS, CDR2 SASEGT. In nucleotides, the CDR3 is TGTGCCAGCAGTGACGTTGGGGGTCAGGGGGCCTATCAGCCCCAGCATTTT. It specifies CASSDVGGQGAYQPQHF.

The gene calls are TRBV19 and TRBJ1-2; 8 bases map to TRBD1. V was clipped by 5 bases and J by 4 bases; unmatched bases: 6. CDR1 and CDR2 from the germline V gene are LNHDA and SQIVND (reference sequence). The CDR3 consists of 14 residues. The CDR3 loop reads CASSSLDRVYGYTF. In DNA, the CDR3 is TGTGCCAGTAGTTCCCTGGACAGGGTCTATGGCTACACCTTC.

This chain uses TRBV20-1 with TRBJ2-1; unclear D gene. The CDR3 consists of 10 residues. Germline CDR1 reads DFQATT; CDR2 reads SNEGSKA (reference sequence). Trimming removed 3 bases from V and 7 bases from J, with 4 bases in between. This CDR3 reads CSASRNEQFF. The CDR3 nucleotides are TGCAGTGCTAGCAGAAATGAGCAGTTCTTC.

The rearrangement links TRBV7-2 to TRBJ2-1; TRBD2 aligns across 7 bases. J gave up 9 bases and V 6 bases, and 14 bases lay outside the gene matches. Germline V gene sequence: CDR1 SGHTA, CDR2 FQGNSA. This CDR3 is built from 15 residues. The CDR3 DNA sequence: TGTGCCAGCAGGGGGGGAGGGCCACTTCGTATTGAGCAGTTCTTC. Translated, it gives CASRGGGPLRIEQFF.

J is TRBJ2-1 and V is TRBV5-6, with 7 bases aligning to TRBD1. The CDR3 covers 17 residues. V gave up 5 bases and J gave up 3 bases; unmatched junction bases: 14. Germline V gene lookup returns CDR1 SGHDT and CDR2 YYEEEE. CDR3 protein: CASSPRGLSGVYNEQFF. The CDR3, as DNA: TGTGCCAGCAGTCCCAGGGGGTTGAGTGGTGTCTACAATGAGCAGTTCTTC.

Comment on this clone: The sample has other DNA sequences that encode this CDR3 too. The chain carries TRBV2 and TRBJ1-2, with D perhaps matching TRBD1 (5 bases). With 7 bases removed from V and 0 bases from J, the gap between germline ends came to 12 bases. The CDR3 contains 14 residues. Germline V gives CDR1 SNHLY, CDR2 FYNNEI. This CDR3 is CASKGPGANYGYTF. The CDR3 DNA is TGTGCCAGCAAGGGGCCCGGAGCTAACTATGGCTACACCTTC. Filled out from reference TRBV2 and TRBJ1-2, the complete variable domain reads EPEVTQTPSHQVTQMGQEVILRCVPISNHLYFYWYRQILGQKVEFLVSFYNNEISEKSEIFDDQFSVERPDGSNFTLKIRSTKLEDSAMYFCASKGPGANYGYTFGSGTRLTVV.

For this clone: Other nucleotide sequences from this sample produce the same CDR3. The V gene is TRBV5-4, the J gene TRBJ1-2; D is perhaps TRBD1 (6 bases). The germline gives CDR1 SGHNT, CDR2 YYREEE (reference sequence). Trimming took off 0 bases at V and 7 bases at J, with 10 bases between the two ends. The CDR3 has 13 amino acids. The CDR3 protein is CASSLDRDAGYTF. The CDR3, as DNA: TGTGCCAGCAGCTTGGACAGGGACGCTGGCTACACCTTC.

V usage is TRBV6-6 and J usage is TRBJ1-4, with D maybe TRBD1 (6 bases). The CDR3 consists of 16 residues. The germline V gene has CDR1 MNHNY and CDR2 SVGAGI (reference sequence). V lost 0 bases, J lost 8 bases, and 16 bases lay in between. The CDR3 nucleotides read TGTGCCAGCAGTTACTCCATGGGACACCGGGACGAAAAACTGTTTTTT. Residues: CASSYSMGHRDEKLFF.

The chain links TRBV10-2 to TRBJ2-1; 8 nucleotides line up with TRBD2. The V gene's germline CDR1 is WSHSY and CDR2 SAAADI. This CDR3 spans 15 amino acids. Trimming removed 6 bases from V and 2 bases from J; junction bases left unmatched: 6. CDR3 bases: TGCGCCAGCAGAGCCGGGACTAGTGCCTACAATGAGCAGTTCTTC. Amino acid sequence: CASRAGTSAYNEQFF.

The V and J genes are TRBV18 and TRBJ1-1; D is unresolved. The CDR3 contains 12 residues. Trimming cost V 4 bases and J 7 bases, with 10 bases left between them. Germline V gives CDR1 KGHSH, CDR2 LQKENI. The CDR3: CASSLLEGEAFF. The CDR3 nucleotides read TGTGCCAGCTCACTCCTGGAAGGTGAAGCTTTCTTT.

The V call is TRBV29-1, the J call TRBJ2-2, with no clear D. Trimming cost V 2 bases and J 2 bases, with 6 bases left between them. CDR1 is SQVTM and CDR2 is ANQGSEA in the germline V gene. This CDR3 has 13 amino acids. The CDR3 spells CSVESDNTGELFF. CDR3 in DNA: TGCAGCGTTGAATCGGACAACACCGGGGAGCTGTTTTTT.